This TCR beta chain was profiled in a study of regulatory T cells in long-lasting Graves disease (dated by TCRdb to about 2021). The study in broad terms: Newly diagnosed Graves' disease patients had taken antithyroid drugs for less than 3 months. The study was conducted in China and was registered as a clinical trial. TCR sequencing covered some 13 persistent and some 20 newly diagnosed Graves' disease patients, about 35 samples in total. Patients with persistent Graves' disease were compared with patients with newly diagnosed Graves' disease using TCR sequencing and RNA sequencing of peripheral blood.

This clonotype showed up many times. It has no known antigen specificity. Nothing much larger sits one base from this clone, and base qualities are not available. The time point label for this specimen denotes: newly diagnosed GD, antithyroid drugs for less than 3 months. For both TCR sequencing and RNA sequencing, RNA was extracted from PBMCs in TRIzol. The diagnosis of Graves' disease followed American Thyroid Association guidelines. Recruitment of patients was carried out at an endocrinology department in Xi'an, China. From each patient, approximately 9 milliliters of peripheral blood was collected into an EDTA anticoagulant tube. Ficoll Paque Plus density gradient separation was used to isolate PBMCs, and no further T cell sorting was done. An Agilent 2100 Bioanalyzer and agarose gel were used to check RNA quality, while a NanoDrop 2000 measured RNA concentration. Library construction relied on multiplex PCR. Sequenced using an Illumina HiSeq 4000. iRepertoire HTBI primers and Arm-PCR amplification of CDR3 regions were used to construct TCR beta libraries. Gel purification was performed on PCR products prior to sequencing. Per the source publication's procedure: A total of 62 TRBV and some 15 TRBJ segments were identified across samples and were used for gene usage analysis of CDR3 amino acid clonotypes. COPE and FqMerger were used to merge filtered high-quality paired reads into contigs. BLAST was used to align contigs to IMGT TRBV, TRBD and TRBJ reference genes, with CDR3 defined following IMGT. Clonotypes above 0.1% frequency were classified as highly expanded clones. Shannon entropy served as the measure of repertoire diversity, while the Gini coefficient captured V-J evenness. A clonotype found in more than one individual was treated as public. The public reads were reprocessed in TCRdb via fastp at Q25 and MiXCR, keeping in-frame beta chains. Rows with a matching CDR3 protein are joined into one entry that keeps the most common DNA and genes. TCRdb's processing, not the authors', yielded these V and J calls. In this sample the table shows 500,000 to 700,000 distinct CDR3 sequences, under 20% of which occur a single time. Around 18% of the sample lies in the top ten.

General findings and caveats noted by the study authors: The authors acknowledged the small sample size as a limitation that may reduce accuracy. The study examined only peripheral blood because the primary lesion, thyroid tissue, could not be accessed. Only the TCR beta chain was sequenced and analyzed. Patients with persistent disease shared more public clonotypes (fewer than 3,000) than newly diagnosed patients did (about 1,000). Persistent Graves' disease patients showed lower TCR Shannon entropy and fewer highly expanded clones than newly diagnosed patients, suggesting clonal expansion.

These same data were also listed under a study on T cells in Graves' hyperthyroidism and ophthalmopathy. The second study, in turn, reports: Stable Graves' hyperthyroidism was defined as no progression to ophthalmopathy during 18 months of follow-up. Hyperthyroidism patients were newly diagnosed, with disease duration under 2 months, and aged 18 to 65 years. Patients with uncontrolled infections, other autoimmune diseases, pregnancy or lactation were excluded. Diagnoses were based on clinical symptoms, serum thyroxine and TRAb, thyroid ultrasound and orbital computed tomography. For the first round of RT-PCR on the TCR CDR3, the HTBI primer set was used together with the Qiagen OneStep RT-PCR kit. Most expanded thyroid clonotypes (frequency above 0.001) were also detected in blood, a finding suggesting that blood repertoires may reflect thyroid immune responses. A 13 V-J signature model separated ophthalmopathy from stable hyperthyroidism, with about 90% sensitivity and roughly 82% specificity in cross-validation and 80%/75% in testing. In validation, progression to ophthalmopathy was predicted by the model with roughly 71% sensitivity and under 85% specificity, a median of approximately 6.5 months before onset. To identify TCR V-J signatures that set the groups apart, the researchers used a discovery cohort of more than 95 patients, made up of fewer than 50 with Graves' ophthalmopathy and about 60 with stable Graves' hyperthyroidism. Prospective prediction of ophthalmopathy was tested in an independent validation cohort consisting of 18 to 20 hyperthyroidism patients and approximately 16 patients who later progressed to ophthalmopathy. The 90 to 100 discovery patients were randomly split 7:3 into training and test sets. The study also compared thyroid tissue and blood T-cell repertoires from a handful of Graves' hyperthyroidism patients. After blood sampling, hyperthyroidism patients were treated with methimazole at a starting dose of 30 mg daily, and ophthalmopathy patients were treated with high-dose intravenous methylprednisolone. A second multiplex PCR round built the libraries, followed by size selection and purification. Sequencing of the libraries was done on an Illumina HiSeq2000 using paired-end 100 bp reads. SOAPnuke was used to process the raw data, with reads discarded if the reads contained adapters or uncalled bases, had a mean Phred below 15, or lacked an exact constant-primer or identifier match. COPE v1.2.5 was used to merge high-quality paired reads, and clonotypes were defined as unique nucleotide sequences. MiTCR v1.1 was used to align clonotypes to the IMGT TRBV, TRBD and TRBJ reference segments. The analysis included only V-J combinations with a frequency above 0.0001, which together covered over 98% of the repertoires. The TCS score was defined as F50 (clonal expansion) divided by E x V (chaos), with BLOSUM62-based TCRdist calculated between CDR3 peptides within each V-J. Welch's t-statistics and random forest reduced several hundred V-J features to about 12, which were used in a naive Bayes classifier (R e1071). Sample size was not statistically predetermined, and investigators were not blinded to group allocation. TCR Vbeta CDR3 sequencing of 140 or so peripheral blood samples (43 ophthalmopathy, about 80 hyperthyroidism and approximately 17 progressor patients) is reported in the paper.

Here the sequenced sample was peripheral blood mononuclear cells (PBMCs), taken at new diagnosis, from a patient treated with antithyroid drugs. This clonotype originated in a woman aged 25 to 39 with Graves disease. Donor details come from another sample of the same person, matched by shared clones.

Read as DNA, the sequence is TGTGCCAGCAGCCAGACAGGGGGCCCCGGGTTTACTGAAGCTTTCTTT. Its amino acids are CASSQTGGPGFTEAFF. Here the chain combines TRBV28 and TRBJ1-1; 10 middle bases align to TRBD1. From a lookup of the germline V gene, CDR1 and CDR2 are MDHEN and SYDVKM. Measured from the cysteine to the phenylalanine, the CDR3 is 16 residues long. Solely the CDR3 DNA is kept, with 48 bases framed from the first base. Unmatched junction bases come to 12, with V trimmed by 6 bases and J by 5 bases.